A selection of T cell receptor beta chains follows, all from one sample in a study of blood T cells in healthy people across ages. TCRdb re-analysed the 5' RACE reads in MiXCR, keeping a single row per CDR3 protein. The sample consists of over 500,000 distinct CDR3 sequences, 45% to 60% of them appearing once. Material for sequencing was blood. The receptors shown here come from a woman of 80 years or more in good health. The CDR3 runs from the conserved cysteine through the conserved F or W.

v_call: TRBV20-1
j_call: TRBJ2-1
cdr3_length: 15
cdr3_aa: CSASPAGAGNNEQFF

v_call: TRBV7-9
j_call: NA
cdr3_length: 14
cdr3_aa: CASSLLAGDHEQYF

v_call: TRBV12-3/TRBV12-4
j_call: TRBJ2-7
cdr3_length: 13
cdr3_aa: CASSLGGQAEQYF

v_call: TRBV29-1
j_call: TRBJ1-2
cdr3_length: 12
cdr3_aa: CSFIQGAYGYTF

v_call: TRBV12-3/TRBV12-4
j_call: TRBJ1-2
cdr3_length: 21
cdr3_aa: CASSLFSNTMAGGDSIYGYTF

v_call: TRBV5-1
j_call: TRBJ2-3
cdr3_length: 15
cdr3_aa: CASSPGQGDTDTQYF

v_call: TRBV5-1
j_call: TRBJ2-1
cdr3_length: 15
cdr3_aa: CASGTSGSYYNEQFF

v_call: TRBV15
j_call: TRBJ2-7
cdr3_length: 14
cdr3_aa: CATSPRGQSYEQYF

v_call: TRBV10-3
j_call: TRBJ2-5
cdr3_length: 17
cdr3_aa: CAISETGTSRYQETQYF

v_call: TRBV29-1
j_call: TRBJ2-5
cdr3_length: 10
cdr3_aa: CSVGLETQYF

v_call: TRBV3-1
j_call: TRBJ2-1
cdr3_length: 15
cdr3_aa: CASSPKRGYYNEQFF

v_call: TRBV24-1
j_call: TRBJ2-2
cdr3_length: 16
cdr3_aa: CATSDYQTGKAGELFF

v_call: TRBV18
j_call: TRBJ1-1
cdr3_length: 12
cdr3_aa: CASSRGRVYAFF

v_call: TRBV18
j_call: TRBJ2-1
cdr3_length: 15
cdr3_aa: CASSPPLVSYNEQFF

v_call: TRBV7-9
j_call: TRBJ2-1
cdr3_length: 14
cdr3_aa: CASSLMDENNEQFF

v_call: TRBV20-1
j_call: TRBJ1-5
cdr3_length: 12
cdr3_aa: CSASRVPQPQHF

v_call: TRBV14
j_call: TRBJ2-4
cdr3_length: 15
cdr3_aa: CASSQLGGPKNIQYF

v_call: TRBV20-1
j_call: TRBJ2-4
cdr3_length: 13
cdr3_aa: CSAREAGVNIQYF

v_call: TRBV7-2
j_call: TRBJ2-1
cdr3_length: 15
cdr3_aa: CASSLGGTGYNEQFF

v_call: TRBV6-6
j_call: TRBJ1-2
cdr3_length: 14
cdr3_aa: CASSNPSINYGYTF

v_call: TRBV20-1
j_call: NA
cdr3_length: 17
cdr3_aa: CSARASGGAFRRETQYF

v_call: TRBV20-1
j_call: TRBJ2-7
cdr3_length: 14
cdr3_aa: CSARVPGAQNEQYF

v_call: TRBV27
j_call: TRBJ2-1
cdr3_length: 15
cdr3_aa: CASTGRLSSYNEQFF

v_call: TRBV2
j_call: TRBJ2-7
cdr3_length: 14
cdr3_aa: CASRPLAALWEQYF

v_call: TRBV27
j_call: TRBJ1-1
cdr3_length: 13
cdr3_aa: CASRRSSVPGAFF

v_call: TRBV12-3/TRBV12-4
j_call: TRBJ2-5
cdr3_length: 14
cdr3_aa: CASSSGRGQETQYF

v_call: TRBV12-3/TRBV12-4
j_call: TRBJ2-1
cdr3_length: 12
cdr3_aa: CASSSRSNEQFF

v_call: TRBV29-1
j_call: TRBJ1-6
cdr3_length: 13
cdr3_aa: CSAQQGIGSPLHF

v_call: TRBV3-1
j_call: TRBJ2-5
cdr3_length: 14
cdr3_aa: CASSPRDSDNEQYF

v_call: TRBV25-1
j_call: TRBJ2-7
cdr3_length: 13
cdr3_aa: CASSESGWETRYF

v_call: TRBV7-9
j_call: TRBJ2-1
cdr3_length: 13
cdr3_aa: CASESGVYNEQFF

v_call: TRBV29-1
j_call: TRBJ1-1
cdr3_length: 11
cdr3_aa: CSTTVNTEAFF

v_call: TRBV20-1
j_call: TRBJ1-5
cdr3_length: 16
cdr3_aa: CSARATDLSTEQPQHF

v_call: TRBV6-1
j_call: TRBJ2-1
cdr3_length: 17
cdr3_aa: CASSAAWGTGITHEQFF

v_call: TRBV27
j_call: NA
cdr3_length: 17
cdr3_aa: CASSRGLAGVSSYEQYF

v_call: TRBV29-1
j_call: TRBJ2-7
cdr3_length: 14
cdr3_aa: CSVDTGTDSYEQYF

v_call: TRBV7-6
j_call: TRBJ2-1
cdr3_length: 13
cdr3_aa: CACGGTRANEQFF

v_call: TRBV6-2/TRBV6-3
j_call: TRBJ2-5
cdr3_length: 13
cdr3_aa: CAFGTGLQETQYF

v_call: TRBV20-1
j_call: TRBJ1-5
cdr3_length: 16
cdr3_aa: CSAPRFEAGVDQPQHF

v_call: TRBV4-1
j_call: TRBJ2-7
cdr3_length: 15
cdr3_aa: CASSPYGGSSYEQYF

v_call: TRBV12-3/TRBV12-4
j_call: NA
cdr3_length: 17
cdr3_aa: CASSLSVGTGGDYEQYF

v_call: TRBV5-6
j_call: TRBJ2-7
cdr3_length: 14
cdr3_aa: CASSLAWDAYEQYF

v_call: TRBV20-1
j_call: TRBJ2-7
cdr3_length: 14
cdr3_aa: CSAPRRDRVYEQYF

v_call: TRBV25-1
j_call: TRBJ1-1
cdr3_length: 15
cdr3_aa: CASSERARGRAEAFF

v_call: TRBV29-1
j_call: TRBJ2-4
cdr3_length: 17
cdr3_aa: CSVEVGDRGLNKNIQYF

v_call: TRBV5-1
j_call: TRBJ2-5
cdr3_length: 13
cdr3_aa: CASSSYRGETQYF

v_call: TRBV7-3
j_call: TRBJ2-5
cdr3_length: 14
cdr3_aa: CASSLGSVRETQYF